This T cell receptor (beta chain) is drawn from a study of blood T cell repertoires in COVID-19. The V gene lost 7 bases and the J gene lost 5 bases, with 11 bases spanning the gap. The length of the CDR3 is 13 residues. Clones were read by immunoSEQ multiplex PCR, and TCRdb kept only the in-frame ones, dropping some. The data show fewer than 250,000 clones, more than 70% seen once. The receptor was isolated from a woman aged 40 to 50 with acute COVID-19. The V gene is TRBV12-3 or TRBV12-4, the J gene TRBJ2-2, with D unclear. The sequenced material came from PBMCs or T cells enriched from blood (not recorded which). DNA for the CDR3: TGTGCCAGCAAGATTAGTGTGACCGGGGAGCTGTTTTTT. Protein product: CASKISVTGELFF.